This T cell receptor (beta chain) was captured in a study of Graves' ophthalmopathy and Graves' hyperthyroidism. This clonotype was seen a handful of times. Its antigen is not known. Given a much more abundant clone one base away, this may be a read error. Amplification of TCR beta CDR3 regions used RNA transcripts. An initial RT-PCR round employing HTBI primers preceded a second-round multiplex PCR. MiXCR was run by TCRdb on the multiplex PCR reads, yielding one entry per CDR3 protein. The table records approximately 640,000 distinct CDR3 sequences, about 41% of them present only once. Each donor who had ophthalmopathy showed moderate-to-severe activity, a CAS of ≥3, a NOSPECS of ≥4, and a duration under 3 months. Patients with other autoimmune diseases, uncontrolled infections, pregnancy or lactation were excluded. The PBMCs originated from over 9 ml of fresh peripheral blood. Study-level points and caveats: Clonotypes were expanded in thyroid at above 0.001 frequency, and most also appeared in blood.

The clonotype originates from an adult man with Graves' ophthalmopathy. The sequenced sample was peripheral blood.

In nucleotides, the CDR3 is TGTGCCAGTGGTGTCAGGGCGGTGAACACTGAAGCTTTCTTT. This encodes CASGVRAVNTEAFF. The rearrangement links TRBV19 to TRBJ1-1, with D possibly matching TRBD1 (5 bases). CDR3 length: 14 residues. The V gene lost 8 bases and the J gene lost 0 bases, with 13 bases spanning the gap. The V gene's germline CDR1 is LNHDA and CDR2 SQIVND (reference sequence).